A single sample is the source of the 22 T cell receptor beta chains below, sequenced in a study of T cell responses to AZD1222 COVID-19 vaccine. Sequencing used immunoSEQ multiplex PCR; TCRdb keeps in-frame clones, though not all of them. The sample has some 150,000 clones, about nine tenths seen once. Sequencing was performed on peripheral blood, taken 28 days after the second AZD1222 dose. These receptors were taken from an adult who received the AZD1222 COVID-19 vaccine.

The gene calls are TRBV3-1 (or the pseudogene TRBV3-2) and TRBJ2-3; TRBD2 might be the D (5 bases). Germline loops: CDR1 LGHDT, CDR2 YNNKEL (reference sequence). The V end was cut by 6 bases, the J end by 0 bases, with 16 bases between. The CDR3 totals 16 residues. The CDR3 reads CASRSGSTYSTDTQYF. The CDR3 region has the DNA TGTGCCAGCAGGTCGGGGAGCACTTATAGCACAGATACGCAGTATTTT.

The chain joins TRBV19 to TRBJ2-4; 8 bases match TRBD1. Germline V gene lookup returns CDR1 LNHDA and CDR2 SQIVND (reference sequence). The trim removed 2 bases at V and 4 bases at J, leaving 4 bases unmatched. This CDR3 contains 15 residues. DNA of the CDR3: TGTGCCAGTAGTATATTTTGGACAGGGAAAAACATTCAGTACTTC. Protein sequence: CASSIFWTGKNIQYF.

This rearrangement joins TRBV9 to TRBJ1-2, with D hard to call. Trimming took off 0 bases at V and 0 bases at J, with 12 bases between the two ends. CDR3 length equals 16 residues. Looked up from germline, CDR1 is SGDLS and CDR2 is YYNGEE. In nucleotides, the CDR3 is TGTGCCAGCAGCGTAGGCCCCCTGGGAGCTAACTATGGCTACACCTTC. Translated, it gives CASSVGPLGANYGYTF.

This chain joins TRBV2 and TRBJ1-6; 7 nucleotides agree with TRBD1. From germline, CDR1 is SNHLY and CDR2 FYNNEI. The length of the CDR3 is 15 residues. The trim removed 2 bases at V and 6 bases at J, leaving 4 bases unmatched. The CDR3 coding sequence is TGTGCCAGCAGTGAAAGGCAGGGGGTTAATTCACCCCTCCACTTT. This gives the protein CASSERQGVNSPLHF.

The J gene is TRBJ2-3, the V gene TRBV5-1; D is unclear. Trimming shortened V by 4 bases and J by 2 bases, and 11 bases separated the two germline ends. Germline CDR1 and CDR2: SGHRS and YFSETQ. The CDR3 runs to 14 residues. The CDR3 loop reads CASSPAAVTDTQYF. CDR3 nucleotide sequence: TGCGCCAGCAGCCCGGCGGCAGTCACAGATACGCAGTATTTT.

V is TRBV19 and J is TRBJ2-3; D ambiguous. The CDR3 runs 15 residues. Germline V gene sequence: CDR1 LNHDA, CDR2 SQIVND (reference sequence). The V end lost 3 bases, the J end lost 3 bases, and 13 bases lay between the germline ends. The CDR3 sequence is CASSIEQSRTDTQYF. The DNA for the CDR3 is TGTGCCAGTAGTATCGAGCAGTCGAGGACAGATACGCAGTATTTT.

The chain joins TRBV29-1 to TRBJ1-1; D perhaps matches TRBD1 (6 bases). Germline V gene sequence: CDR1 SQVTM, CDR2 ANQGSEA. The CDR3 is 15 amino acids. Trimming pared 7 bases from V and 3 bases from J, leaving 21 bases between. CDR3 sequence reads: CSAQGLAGGYTEAFF. The CDR3 DNA reads TGCAGCGCGCAGGGGTTGGCGGGTGGCTACACTGAAGCTTTCTTT.

A note on this clone: Other DNA sequences in the same sample also yield this CDR3. The rearrangement joins TRBV28 to TRBJ1-1, with a weak D call TRBD1 (6 bases). Germline V gene sequence: CDR1 MDHEN, CDR2 SYDVKM. The CDR3 is 12 residues long. V dropped 10 bases and J dropped 2 bases, with 11 bases sitting between them. As DNA, the CDR3 is TGTGCCACCAAGGGGGGAAACACTGAAGCTTTCTTT. This encodes CATKGGNTEAFF.

The chain couples TRBV24-1 to TRBJ2-2; tentative D call: TRBD2 (5 bases). Germline-derived CDR1 and CDR2 are KGHDR and SFDVKD. V lost 7 bases and J 2 bases, leaving 19 bases between the germline ends. The CDR3 is 17 residues long. Here the CDR3 reads CATSEDLTGRNTGELFF. CDR3 nucleotide sequence: TGTGCCACCAGCGAGGATTTGACGGGGAGAAACACCGGGGAGCTGTTTTTT.

This clone was detected only a few times. The genes are TRBV12-5 and TRBJ2-2; D perhaps matches TRBD1 (6 bases). The ends were cut back, 1 base at V and 7 bases at J, with 16 bases in the middle. The CDR3 consists of 16 residues. Germline CDR1 is LGHNT and CDR2 is FRNRAP. Written as DNA, the CDR3 is TGTGCTAGTGGTTTGGGACGGACAGTTGGGAGCGGGGAGCTGTTTTTT. Protein: CASGLGRTVGSGELFF.

In the case of this clone: One junction end disagrees with the germline gene, perhaps due to a read error. In DNA form, the CDR3 reads TGCGCCAGCAGCTACTCGACAGGGCGAAATTCACTCCTCCACTTT. It is translated as CASSYSTGRNSLLHF. The chain joins TRBV5-1 to TRBJ1-6; 7 bases map to TRBD1. There are 15 residues in the CDR3. CDR1 is SGHRS and CDR2 is YFSETQ in the germline V gene.

The rearrangement uses TRBV11-2 and TRBJ1-5; 7 nucleotides align to TRBD1. The germline gives CDR1 SGHAT, CDR2 FQNNGV. CDR3 length equals 18 residues. The ends lost 8 bases at V and 0 bases at J; junction bases unmatched: 16. DNA of the CDR3: TGTGCCAGCTCCCTGGGCAGGGGGGCGAATTATAGCAATCAGCCCCAGCATTTT. It translates to CASSLGRGANYSNQPQHF.

V gene TRBV6-5 combines with J gene TRBJ1-1, with TRBD1 as a possible D gene (5 bases). Trimming left V 5 bases short and J 4 bases short, with 14 bases between. The CDR3 spans 14 residues. In germline, CDR1 is MNHEY, CDR2 SVGAGI. The CDR3 spells CASSLRDGFTEAFF. CDR3 coding DNA: TGTGCCAGCAGTCTTCGGGACGGTTTCACTGAAGCTTTCTTT.

V and J are TRBV7-3 and TRBJ1-1; 7 bases align to TRBD1. V lost 8 bases, J lost 5 bases, and 8 bases stayed unmatched. Germline assignment: CDR1 SGHTA and CDR2 FQGTGA. The CDR3 extends over 13 amino acids. The CDR3 DNA sequence: TGTGCCAGCTCGTTGACAGGGAGGACTGAAGCTTTCTTT. Translation: CASSLTGRTEAFF.

The rearrangement joins TRBV2 to TRBJ1-4; no clear D gene. V was cut by 6 bases and J by 3 bases, with 14 bases left in between. This CDR3 is 15 amino acids long. In germline, CDR1 is SNHLY, CDR2 FYNNEI. CDR3 nucleotides: TGTGCCAGCAGGGGGTCGGCGGGTGCTAATGAAAAACTGTTTTTT. Translation gives CASRGSAGANEKLFF.

This clone showed up just once. The chain is built from TRBV2 and TRBJ2-5; 10 nucleotides match TRBD1. Germline CDR1 and CDR2: SNHLY and FYNNEI. V dropped 8 bases and J dropped 5; count of bases not matched to a gene: 5. This CDR3 comprises 13 residues. CDR3 nucleotides: TGTGCCAGCGTACGGGACAGGGGTGAGACCCAGTACTTC. It is translated as CASVRDRGETQYF.

The J gene is TRBJ2-5, the V gene TRBV9; weak D call: TRBD2 (5 bases). In germline, CDR1 is SGDLS, CDR2 YYNGEE. CDR3 length: 14 amino acids. V dropped 2 bases and J dropped 2 bases, with 10 bases sitting between them. CDR3 bases: TGTGCCAGCAGCGTCCGAGCGGCACAAGAGACCCAGTACTTC. Its protein is CASSVRAAQETQYF.

The rearrangement links TRBV6-1 to TRBJ2-7; either TRBD1 or TRBD2 may supply D (5 bases each). V was cut by 1 base and J by 3 bases, with 7 bases left in between. Germline V gives CDR1 MNHNS, CDR2 SASEGT. CDR3 size: 13 residues. The CDR3 loop is CASSEGDGYEQYF. CDR3 nucleotide sequence: TGTGCCAGCAGTGAAGGGGACGGCTACGAGCAGTACTTC.

V is TRBV2 and J is TRBJ1-5; 11 bases are a match to TRBD1. Germline V gene sequence: CDR1 SNHLY, CDR2 FYNNEI. J lost 5 bases, V lost 4 bases, and 4 bases had no gene match. This CDR3 contains 15 residues. The CDR3 coding sequence is TGTGCCAGCAGTGCCGGACAGGGGGCTTATCAGCCCCAGCATTTT. Amino acids: CASSAGQGAYQPQHF.

This clone came up once. This chain connects TRBV7-2 to TRBJ2-1; no reliable D call. The CDR3 runs to 12 residues. V lost 5 bases, J lost 9 bases, and 11 bases lay in between. Germline CDR1 is SGHTA and CDR2 is FQGNSA. CDR3 loop: CASSETATEQFF. DNA of the CDR3: TGTGCCAGCAGCGAAACAGCTACTGAGCAGTTCTTC.

Comment on this clone: The junction and the germline gene differ at one end; a read error may be behind it. The chain joins TRBV7-7 to TRBJ2-2, with D hard to call. CDR1 is SSHAT and CDR2 is FNYEAQ in the germline V gene (reference sequence). The CDR3 extends over 12 amino acids. CDR3 in DNA: TGTGCTAGCAGCCAGATGACCGGGGAGCTGTTTTTT. Its translation: CASSQMTGELFF.

The chain links TRBV6-5 to TRBJ1-5, with a tentative D call TRBD1 (6 bases). The CDR3 covers 13 residues. Deletions cut 5 bases from V and 3 bases from J, with 8 bases between. Per germline, CDR1 MNHEY and CDR2 SVGAGI. The CDR3 bases are TGTGCCAGCAGTCCAGGGGTCAATCAGCCCCAGCATTTT. Translation: CASSPGVNQPQHF.